In this sample, the clone carrying this T cell receptor (beta chain) turned up many times. What it binds is unknown. This specimen comes from a study of blood T cells in healthy people across ages. Overall study findings and caveats: Strong correlation existed between TCR beta diversity and naive T cell percentage.

Primers used in a second PCR of roughly 7 to 12 cycles were a sample-barcoded 5' primer and a J-beta primer mix. Each cDNA was tagged by a template-switch adaptor containing 12 random nucleotides. TCRdb independently ran MiXCR on the 5' RACE reads; one entry per CDR3 protein. The profile shows approximately 830,000 distinct CDR3 sequences, under 80% of them singletons. CDR1 and CDR2 from the germline V gene are DFQATT and SNEGSKA (reference sequence). Trimming pared 6 bases from V and 5 bases from J, leaving 16 bases between. The CDR3 has 13 residues. This TCR derives from a man aged 30 to 39 in good health. Sequences were obtained from blood. The chain combines TRBV20-1 with TRBJ1-2; no reliable D call. The CDR3 region has the DNA TGCAGTGCCCCTCGACAAGGAAGTTATGGCTACACCTTC. Protein: CSAPRQGSYGYTF.